This T cell receptor beta chain was identified during a study of PD-1 blockade in mismatch repair-deficient tumors. About the research overall: Patients had over ten mismatch repair-deficient cancer types and were previously treated and progressing.

V was cut by 1 base and J by 5 bases, with 6 bases left in between. The CDR3 contains 12 residues. Per the germline V gene, CDR1 is SGHAT and CDR2 is FQNNGV. Time point meaning: identical approximately eleven-day culture without peptide (control). Sequencing used immunoSEQ multiplex PCR; TCRdb keeps in-frame clones, though not all of them. The table lists around 13,000 clones, under 90% of them singletons. About this clone itself: Its antigen is as yet unknown.

The chain recombines TRBV11-2 with TRBJ2-7; no clear D gene. This receptor was obtained from an adult with mismatch repair-deficient cancer. The material was cells cultured in vitro, obtained from a patient treated with pembrolizumab. The CDR3 spells CASSLGYDEQYF. The CDR3 DNA is TGTGCCAGCAGCTTAGGATACGACGAGCAGTACTTC.